This TCR beta chain was profiled in a study of blood T cell repertoires in COVID-19. Profiled with immunoSEQ multiplex PCR; TCRdb holds only in-frame clones, not every one. The data contain 450,000 or so clones, approximately 90% of them singletons. This CDR3 is 16 amino acids long. Sequenced material: peripheral blood. The TCR sequence derives from a man aged 18-30 years with COVID-19, enrolled during active disease. This chain uses TRBV21-1 with TRBJ1-6; the D call in the table, TRBD1, was not verified against the DNA. TRBV21-1 is a pseudogene segment. The CDR3 DNA is TGTGCCAGCAGCACACCGGCAGGGGCTAAGACATCACCCCTCCACTTT. Translation: CASSTPAGAKTSPLHF.